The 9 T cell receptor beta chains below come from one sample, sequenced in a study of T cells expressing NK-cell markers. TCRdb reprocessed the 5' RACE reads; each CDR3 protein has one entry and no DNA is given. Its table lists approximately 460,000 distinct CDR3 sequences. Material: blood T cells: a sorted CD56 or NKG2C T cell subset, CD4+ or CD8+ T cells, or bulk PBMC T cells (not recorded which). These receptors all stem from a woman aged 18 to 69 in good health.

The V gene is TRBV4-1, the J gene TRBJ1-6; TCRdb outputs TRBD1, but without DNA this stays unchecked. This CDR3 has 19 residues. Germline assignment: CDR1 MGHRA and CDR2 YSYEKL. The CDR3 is CASSLHPGQGMVYNSPLHF.

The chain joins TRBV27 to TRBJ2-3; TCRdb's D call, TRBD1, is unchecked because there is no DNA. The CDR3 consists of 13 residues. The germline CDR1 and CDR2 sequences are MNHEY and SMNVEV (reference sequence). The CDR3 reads CASGGQGRDTQYF.

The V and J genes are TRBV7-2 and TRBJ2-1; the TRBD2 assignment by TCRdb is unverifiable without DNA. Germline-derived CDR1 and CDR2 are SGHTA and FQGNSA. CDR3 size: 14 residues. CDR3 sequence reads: CASSRTSGTNEQFF. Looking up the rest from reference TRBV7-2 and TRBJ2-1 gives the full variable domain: GAGVSQSPSNKVTEKGKDVELRCDPISGHTALYWYRQSLGQGLEFLIYFQGNSAPDKSGLPSDRFSAERTGGSVSTLTIQRTQQEDSAVYLCASSRTSGTNEQFFGPGTRLTVL.

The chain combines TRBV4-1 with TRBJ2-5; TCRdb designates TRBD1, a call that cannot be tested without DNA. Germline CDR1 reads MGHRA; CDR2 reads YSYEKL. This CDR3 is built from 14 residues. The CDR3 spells CASSQGDHQETQYF.

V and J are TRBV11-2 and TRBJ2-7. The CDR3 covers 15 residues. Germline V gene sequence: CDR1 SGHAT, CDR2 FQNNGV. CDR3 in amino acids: CASNPTSQGPYEQYF.

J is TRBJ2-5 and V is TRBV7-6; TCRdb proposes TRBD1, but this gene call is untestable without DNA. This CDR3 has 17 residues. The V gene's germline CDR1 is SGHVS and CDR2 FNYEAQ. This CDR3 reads CASSYNTRQGRRETQYF.

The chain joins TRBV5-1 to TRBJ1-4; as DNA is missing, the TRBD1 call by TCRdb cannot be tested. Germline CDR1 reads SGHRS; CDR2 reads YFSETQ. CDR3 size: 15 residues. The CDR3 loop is CASSLGDGPNEKLFF.

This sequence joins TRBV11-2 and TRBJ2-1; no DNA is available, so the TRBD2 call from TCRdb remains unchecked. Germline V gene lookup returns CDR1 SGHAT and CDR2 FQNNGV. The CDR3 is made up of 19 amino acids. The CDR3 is CASSLVRVRAGGPGNEQFF.

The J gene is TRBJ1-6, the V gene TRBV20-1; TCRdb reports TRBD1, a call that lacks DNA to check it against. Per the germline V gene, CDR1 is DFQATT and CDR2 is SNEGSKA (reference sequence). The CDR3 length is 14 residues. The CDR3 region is CSARTTGFNSPLHF.